This TCR beta chain comes out of a study of blood T cells in healthy people across ages (dated by TCRdb to the mid-2010s). About the study as a whole: In model experiments, template switching captured roughly one uniquely barcoded TCR beta cDNA molecule for every two T cells. To track age-related changes in TCR beta repertoire diversity, the study relied on deep sequencing normalized with unique cDNA molecular identifiers. Four age groups were formed from the donors: young (average about 15 years), middle-aged (approximately 39), aged (over 55) and long-lived (about 75). To avoid experimental bias, donors of different ages were distributed randomly across sequencing lanes. Two additional independent replicas of 1 million unique cDNA reads from the same blood draw were analyzed for two donors (one aged 18 to 30 and one aged 80 or older). What the authors observed across the whole study: As age increased, observed TCR beta diversity per million T cells dropped in a roughly linear way, and a significant reduction was already evident by age 40. The long-lived group showed more naive CD4+ T cells, fewer expanded clones and increased TCR diversity than the aged group, suggesting age selection. Because the CMV infection status of the donors was unknown, age-related changes in expanded clonotypes may potentially have been confounded. Bulk unsorted PBMC profiling prevented conclusive comparison of naive and antigen-experienced compartments. Estimates of total diversity based on one million sequenced T cells were regarded as lower bounds and as underestimates. A strong correlation was found between observed TCR beta diversity and the percentage of naive T cells measured by flow cytometry.

Concerning this clonotype itself: Its antigen target is currently unknown. No much larger clonotype is one base removed from it; base qualities were not supplied.

Systemically healthy Caucasian individuals from Russia, some 38 in total and aged about 6 to 95 years, were included as donors. Each donor gave 8 to 10 milliliters of peripheral blood, collected into EDTA-treated Vacutainer tubes. PBMCs were isolated by Ficoll-Paque density-gradient centrifugation, with at least 7 million obtained per sample. Trizol reagent was used to extract total RNA from the PBMCs, yielding at least 5 micrograms per sample. For every donor, flow cytometry on a PBMC aliquot measured the percentage of naive CD45RAhigh/CD27high T cells. The protocol used for the library was 5' RACE. The data were produced on an Illumina HiSeq 2500. A second PCR of about 7 to 12 cycles was performed with a sample-barcoded 5' primer and a J-beta primer mix. A template-switch 5' adaptor carrying 12 random nucleotides introduced a unique molecular identifier onto each TCR beta cDNA molecule. Each sample yielded at least 2.5 million CDR3-containing paired-end reads. First-strand cDNA was synthesized from all RNA with the Mint cDNA synthesis kit, primed by a TRBC-specific oligonucleotide. All cDNA was treated with uracil-DNA glycosylase and then went through a first 18-cycle PCR with the universal primers M1SS and BC2_uni_R. The authors processed their data as follows. For normalization, 1 million high-quality reads were randomly selected from each sample, with every read carrying a distinct molecular identifier. Instead of being binned into consensus sequences, reads with shared molecular identifiers were discarded. MiTCR, set to a Q25 quality threshold and the strictest error-elimination algorithm, was used for CDR3 identification, clonotype clustering and error correction. A nonparametric unseen species model with Euler transformation was used to estimate lower-bound total TCR beta diversity. Using fastp trimming at Q25 and MiXCR clonotype assembly, TCRdb reanalyzed the public sequencing data and kept in-frame beta chains. Records with the same CDR3 protein are collapsed into one entry carrying the most frequent genes and DNA. TCRdb, not the original authors, processed these V and J calls. Within this sample are 380,000 or so distinct CDR3 sequences, with over 45% of them counted one time only. Of the sample, 51% is held by the ten largest clones.

The sequenced material came from blood. This TCR came from a man between 60 and 70 years old in good health.

The nucleotide sequence is TGTGCCAGCAGTCCCGGACAGGGCGGGAACACTGAAGCTTTCTTT. This codes for CASSPGQGGNTEAFF. This receptor chain uses TRBV12-3 or TRBV12-4 and TRBJ1-1; 8 junctional bases match TRBD1. The germline V end is reduced by 5 bases and the J end by 1 base; junction bases left unmatched: 6. Counted from cysteine to phenylalanine, this CDR3 has 15 amino acids. Solely the CDR3 DNA is kept, with 45 bases framed from the first base.